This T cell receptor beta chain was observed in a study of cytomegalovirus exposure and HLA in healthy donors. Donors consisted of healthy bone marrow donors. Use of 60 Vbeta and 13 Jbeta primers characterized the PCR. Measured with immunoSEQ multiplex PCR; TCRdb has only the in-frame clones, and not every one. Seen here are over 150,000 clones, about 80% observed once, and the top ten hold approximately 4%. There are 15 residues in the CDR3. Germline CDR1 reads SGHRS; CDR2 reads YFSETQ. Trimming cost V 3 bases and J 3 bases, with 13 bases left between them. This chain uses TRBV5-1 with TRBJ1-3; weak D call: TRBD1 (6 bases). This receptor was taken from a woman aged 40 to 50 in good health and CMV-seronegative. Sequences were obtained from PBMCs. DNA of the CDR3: TGCGCCAGCAGCTCGAACCAGGACAGTGGAAACACCATATATTTT. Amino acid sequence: CASSSNQDSGNTIYF.